One sample yielded the 11 T cell receptor beta chains listed below, sequenced in a study of cytomegalovirus exposure and HLA in healthy donors. Primers: 60 Vbeta forward and 13 Jbeta reverse. TCRdb keeps only in-frame clones here, not all; method: immunoSEQ multiplex PCR. The table shows about 130,000 clones, with roughly 85% occurring only once. Input material: PBMCs. These receptors came from a man between 18 and 35 years old in good health and CMV-seropositive.

This chain connects TRBV9 to TRBJ1-1; a weak D match, TRBD1 (5 bases). The CDR3 has 16 amino acids. CDR1 and CDR2 (germline): SGDLS, YYNGEE. The V gene lost 4 bases and the J gene lost 6 bases, with 22 bases spanning the gap. Here the CDR3 DNA reads TGTGCCAGCAGCCCCGAGGTAGGGCAGGGTTCGGCTGAAGCTTTCTTT. This translates into CASSPEVGQGSAEAFF.

The V call is TRBV4-2, the J call TRBJ1-2; 11 nucleotides line up with TRBD1. The germline gives CDR1 LGHNA, CDR2 YNFKEQ. Trimming cost V 0 bases and J 4 bases; bases outside gene matches: 1. The CDR3 has 15 amino acids. CDR3 in amino acids: CASSQDGTGGYGYTF. CDR3 sequence (DNA): TGTGCCAGCAGCCAAGATGGGACAGGGGGCTATGGCTACACCTTC.

The chain combines TRBV19 with TRBJ2-1, with TRBD2 matching over 11 bases. CDR1 LNHDA and CDR2 SQIVND come from the germline V gene (reference sequence). This CDR3 contains 17 residues. V trimming: 0 bases; J trimming: 3 bases; junction bases outside the gene matches: 4. The CDR3 protein is CASSIDALAGGYNEQFF. The CDR3 coding sequence is TGTGCCAGTAGTATAGATGCCCTAGCGGGGGGCTACAATGAGCAGTTCTTC. The full variable domain, rest sourced from reference TRBV19 and TRBJ2-1, is DGGITQSPKYLFRKEGQNVTLSCEQNLNHDAMYWYRQDPGQGLRLIYYSQIVNDFQKGDIAEGYSVSREKKESFPLTVTSAQKNPTAFYLCASSIDALAGGYNEQFFGPGTRLTVL.

V gene TRBV14 combines with J gene TRBJ2-2, with TRBD1 matching 10 bases. V lost 4 bases, J lost 6 bases, and 8 bases stayed unmatched. Germline CDR1 SGHDN, CDR2 FVKESK. The CDR3 consists of 16 residues. The CDR3 coding sequence is TGTGCCAGCAGCCCTCTCAGGGACAGGGGTCCCGGGGAGCTGTTTTTT. Its protein is CASSPLRDRGPGELFF.

The chain uses TRBV18 and TRBJ2-7; 9 bases map to TRBD1. CDR3 length: 15 residues. V lost 3 bases, J lost 2 bases, and 5 bases stayed unmatched. Germline V gene data show CDR1 as KGHSH and CDR2 as LQKENI. The CDR3, as DNA: TGTGCCAGCTCACCCCGACAGGGGGGTCCCTACGAGCAGTACTTC. Its protein product is CASSPRQGGPYEQYF.

This chain links TRBV2 with TRBJ1-1; TRBD1 agrees at 10 bases. Germline V gene data show CDR1 as SNHLY and CDR2 as FYNNEI. The CDR3 runs to 15 residues. The V segment lost 4 bases and the J segment 4 bases; nucleotides outside the gene matches: 6. CDR3 in DNA: TGTGCCAGCAGTGTTTCGGACAGGGGGACCACTGAAGCTTTCTTT. Translating it yields CASSVSDRGTTEAFF.

The chain links TRBV18 to TRBJ1-4; 7 bases are a match to TRBD1. V lost 3 bases to trimming and J lost 5 bases; unmatched junction nucleotides: 6. The length of the CDR3 is 15 residues. Germline assignment: CDR1 KGHSH and CDR2 LQKENI. Here the CDR3 DNA reads TGTGCCAGCTCACCCCGAGGACAGGCGAATGAAAAACTGTTTTTT. Translation gives CASSPRGQANEKLFF.

The V gene is TRBV14, the J gene TRBJ2-7, with 7 bases that match TRBD2. Germline V gene sequence: CDR1 SGHDN, CDR2 FVKESK. Unmatched junction bases numbered 9, after V lost 4 bases and J lost 6 bases. CDR3 length: 14 residues. Written as DNA, the CDR3 is TGTGCCAGCAGCCGGAGGTGGGAGGGCTCCGAGCAGTACTTC. The encoded protein is CASSRRWEGSEQYF.

This clone has only a few counts. The genes are TRBV5-6 and TRBJ2-7; 9 nucleotides agree with TRBD2. Germline CDR1 and CDR2: SGHDT and YYEEEE. The ends lost 2 bases at V and 2 bases at J; junction bases unmatched: 2. There are 14 residues in the CDR3. CDR3: CASSFPSGTYEQYF. The CDR3 DNA reads as TGTGCCAGCAGCTTCCCTAGCGGGACCTACGAGCAGTACTTC. The whole variable domain, filled in from reference TRBV5-6 and TRBJ2-7, reads DAGVTQSPTHLIKTRGQQVTLRCSPKSGHDTVSWYQQALGQGPQFIFQYYEEEERQRGNFPDRFSGHQFPNYSSELNVNALLLGDSALYLCASSFPSGTYEQYFGPGTRLTVT.

The chain employs TRBV27 and TRBJ1-2; a possible D gene is TRBD1 (5 bases). Germline lookup yields CDR1 MNHEY and CDR2 SMNVEV (reference sequence). Trimming removed 9 bases at V and 8 bases at J, with 19 bases between. The CDR3 has 13 amino acids. The CDR3 nucleotides read TGTGCCAGTTCCGAATCAGGGACTCGGGGCTACACCTTC. Protein product: CASSESGTRGYTF.

The chain joins TRBV27 to TRBJ1-1; 10 bases align to TRBD1. Losses at the gene ends were 7 bases for V and 6 bases for J; bases not matched to a gene: 11. The CDR3 runs 15 residues. Germline CDR1 and CDR2: MNHEY and SMNVEV (reference sequence). The CDR3 reads CASIGRDRGVAEAFF. CDR3 sequence (DNA): TGTGCCAGCATCGGACGGGACAGGGGAGTAGCTGAAGCTTTCTTT.